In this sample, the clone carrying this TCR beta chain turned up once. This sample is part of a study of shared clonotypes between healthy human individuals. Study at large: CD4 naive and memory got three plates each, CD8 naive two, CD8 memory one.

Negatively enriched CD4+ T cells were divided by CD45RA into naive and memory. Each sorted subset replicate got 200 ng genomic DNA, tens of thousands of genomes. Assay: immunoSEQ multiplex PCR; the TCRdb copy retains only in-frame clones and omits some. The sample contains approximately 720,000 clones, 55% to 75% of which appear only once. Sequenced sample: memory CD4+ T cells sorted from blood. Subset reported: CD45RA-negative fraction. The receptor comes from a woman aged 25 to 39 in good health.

CDR3 bases: TGTGCCAGCAGCTCGCGAGGGGGGGGAGCTGGCACCGGGGAGCTGTTTTTT. Its translation: CASSSRGGGAGTGELFF. The chain joins TRBV7-6 to TRBJ2-2, with a weak D call TRBD2 (7 bases). This CDR3 is built from 17 residues. Germline CDR1 and CDR2: SGHVS and FNYEAQ. Trimming stripped 4 bases from V and 4 bases from J, with 19 bases between.